This T cell receptor beta chain was recovered during a study of cytomegalovirus exposure and HLA in healthy donors. The repertoire was sequenced with immunoSEQ multiplex PCR; TCRdb's copy has only in-frame clones and lacks some. The data show fewer than 150,000 clones, with roughly 88% seen just once and 6.5% to 8.5% held by the top ten. A note on this clone: Antigen specificity is unknown.

Points from the study as a whole: Most TCR sequences showed up rarely, but some public TCRs showed up in many donors. It was around 160 TCR beta chains that were listed as cytomegalovirus-associated.

The CDR3 consists of 15 residues. The donors were part of the validation cohort of roughly 110 subjects. That cohort was separate from the first cohort, which comprised fewer than 800 subjects. Sequences were obtained from PBMCs. The chain uses TRBV21-1 and TRBJ1-3; the D call of TRBD1 is as the table states it, not checked on the DNA. TRBV21-1 is listed as a pseudogene. The clonotype originates from a woman younger than 30 in good health and CMV-seropositive. CDR3 coding DNA: TGTGCCAGCAGCTACTCAGGGGGCAACGGAAACACCATATATTTT. It yields the protein CASSYSGGNGNTIYF.